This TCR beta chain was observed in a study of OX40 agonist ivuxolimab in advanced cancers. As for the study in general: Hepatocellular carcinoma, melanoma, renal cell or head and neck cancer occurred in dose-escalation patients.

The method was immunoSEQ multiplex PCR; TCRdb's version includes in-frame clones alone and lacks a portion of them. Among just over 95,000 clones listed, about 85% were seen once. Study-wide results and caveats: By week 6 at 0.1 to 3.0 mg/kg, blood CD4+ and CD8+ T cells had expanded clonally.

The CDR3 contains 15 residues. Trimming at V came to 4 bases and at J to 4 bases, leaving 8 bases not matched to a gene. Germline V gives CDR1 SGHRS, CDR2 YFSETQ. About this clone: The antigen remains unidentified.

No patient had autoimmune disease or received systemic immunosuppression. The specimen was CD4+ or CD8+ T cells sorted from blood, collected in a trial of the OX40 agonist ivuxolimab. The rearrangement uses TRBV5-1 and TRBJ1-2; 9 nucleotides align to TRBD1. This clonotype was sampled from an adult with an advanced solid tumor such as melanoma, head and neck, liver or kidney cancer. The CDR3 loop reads CASSLRQGEFYGYTF. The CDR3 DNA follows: TGCGCCAGCAGCCTTAGACAGGGGGAGTTCTATGGCTACACCTTC.